This TCR beta chain was profiled in a study of cytomegalovirus exposure and HLA in healthy donors. This clone was observed a handful of times. V lost 0 bases to trimming and J lost 7 bases; unmatched junction nucleotides: 9. The germline CDR1 and CDR2 sequences are LGHNA and YNFKEQ. This CDR3 is built from 16 residues. PCR used 60 Vbeta primers and 13 Jbeta primers. The method was immunoSEQ multiplex PCR; TCRdb's version includes in-frame clones alone and lacks a portion of them. Of 95,000 to 130,000 clones in the sample, 60% to 85% are singletons; the top ten hold around 1.6%. The source material was PBMCs. The chain combines TRBV4-2 with TRBJ2-4; 7 nucleotides align to TRBD1. The receptor was isolated from a woman aged 18 to 35 in good health and CMV-seronegative. CDR3 loop: CASSQDREFRGNIQYF. CDR3 nucleotide sequence: TGTGCCAGCAGCCAAGATCGGGAATTCAGGGGGAACATTCAGTACTTC.